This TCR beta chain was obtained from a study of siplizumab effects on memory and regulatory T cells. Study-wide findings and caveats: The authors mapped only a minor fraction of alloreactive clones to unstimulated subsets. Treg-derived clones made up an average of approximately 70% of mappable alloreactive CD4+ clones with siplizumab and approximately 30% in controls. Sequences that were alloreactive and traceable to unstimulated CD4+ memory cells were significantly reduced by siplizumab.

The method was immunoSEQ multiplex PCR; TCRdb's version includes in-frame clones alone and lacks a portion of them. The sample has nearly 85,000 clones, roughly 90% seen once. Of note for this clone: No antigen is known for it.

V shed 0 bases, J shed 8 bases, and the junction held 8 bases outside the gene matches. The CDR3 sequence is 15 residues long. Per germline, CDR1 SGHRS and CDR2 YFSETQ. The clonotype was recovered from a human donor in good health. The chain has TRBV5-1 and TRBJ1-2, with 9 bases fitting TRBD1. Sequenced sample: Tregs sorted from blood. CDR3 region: CASSLGDRVGLGYTF. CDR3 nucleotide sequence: TGCGCCAGCAGCTTGGGGGACAGGGTTGGTCTGGGCTACACCTTC.